This T cell receptor beta chain was obtained from a study of OX40 agonist ivuxolimab in advanced cancers. Study-wide background: Eligibility admitted prior anti-PD-1, anti-PD-L1 or anti-CTLA-4 therapy; 40% to 50% had some.

In regard to this clone: The antigen is unknown.

Blood samples were obtained at baseline, cycle 4 day 1, and cycle 7 day 1. Whole-study findings and limits: The study found among the lowest clonal expansion in partial responders at 0.1-3.0 mg/kg.

Method: immunoSEQ multiplex PCR; TCRdb's copy keeps in-frame clones and lacks some. The sample shows 43,000 or so clones, 88% of them seen only once. The CDR3 has 14 residues. Germline loops: CDR1 MDHEN, CDR2 SYDVKM. V gave up 1 base and J gave up 5 bases, with 11 bases separating them. The sequenced sample was CD4+ or CD8+ T cells sorted from blood, obtained in a trial of the OX40 agonist ivuxolimab. The chain joins TRBV28 to TRBJ1-2; D gene uncertain. This TCR was recovered from an adult with an advanced solid tumor such as melanoma, head and neck, liver or kidney cancer. The CDR3 sequence: CASSLSDGRYGYTF. CDR3 nucleotides: TGTGCCAGCAGTTTATCGGACGGGAGGTATGGCTACACCTTC.